These 28 T cell receptor beta chains originate from one sample sequenced in a study of early T cells in non-severe SARS-CoV-2 infection. TCRdb called the 5' RACE reads again in MiXCR, with one record for every CDR3 protein. The data hold tens of thousands of distinct CDR3 sequences, with 12% observed a single time. The sample was whole blood, taken at baseline. These receptors were obtained from an adult who was a healthcare worker with PCR-confirmed SARS-CoV-2 infection or an uninfected control (not recorded which). The donor label of this sample is uncertain.

The J gene is TRBJ1-4, the V gene TRBV7-9; weak D call: TRBD1 (5 bases). V was clipped by 5 bases and J by 6 bases, with 19 bases between them. CDR3 size: 16 residues. Per germline, CDR1 SEHNR and CDR2 FQNEAQ (reference sequence). The CDR3 coding sequence is TGTGCCAGCAGCCCAGGAAGGGGAAGAGGGGATGAAAAACTGTTTTTT. The encoded protein is CASSPGRGRGDEKLFF.

This clonotype was detected only a few times. The chain links TRBV6-4 to TRBJ2-2, with D possibly being TRBD2 (6 bases). The CDR3 is 15 amino acids. Germline V lookup: CDR1 MRHNA, CDR2 SNTAGT. The ends were cut back, 0 bases at V and 4 bases at J, with 9 bases in the middle. This CDR3 reads CASSDSPGVTGELFF. The CDR3 nucleotides read TGTGCCAGCAGTGACTCGCCGGGGGTCACCGGGGAGCTGTTTTTT.

This clonotype has only a few counts. The rearrangement uses TRBV20-1 and TRBJ1-1, with D unclear. The CDR3 is 12 amino acids. Per the germline V gene, CDR1 is DFQATT and CDR2 is SNEGSKA (reference sequence). Trimming shortened V by 7 bases and J by 0 bases, and 9 bases separated the two germline ends. The CDR3 region has the DNA TGCAGTGGCATTCAGGTGAACACTGAAGCTTTCTTT. The encoded protein is CSGIQVNTEAFF.

The genes are TRBV12-3 or TRBV12-4 and TRBJ2-3; D unresolved. The length of the CDR3 is 12 residues. V lost 3 bases to trimming and J lost 4 bases, with 5 bases between them. The CDR3 DNA follows: TGTGCCAGCAGTTTGAGTGCAGATACGCAGTATTTT. Translated: CASSLSADTQYF.

This clonotype showed up just a few times. This chain links TRBV12-3 or TRBV12-4 with TRBJ1-1, with unresolved D. V lost 0 bases to trimming and J lost 1 base, with 9 bases between them. CDR3 size: 15 residues. The CDR3 nucleotides read TGTGCCAGCAGTTTAGCGTTTGCCAGGAACACTGAAGCTTTCTTT. Amino acid sequence: CASSLAFARNTEAFF.

The gene calls are TRBV30 and TRBJ2-5; D gene unclear. Germline assignment: CDR1 GTSNPN and CDR2 SVGIG (reference sequence). The CDR3 is 12 amino acids. The ends were cut back, 2 bases at V and 3 bases at J, with 7 bases in the middle. The CDR3 DNA reads TGTGCCTGGAGTTTCGAGAAAGAGACCCAGTACTTC. This gives the protein CAWSFEKETQYF.

This clonotype appeared a few times. The CDR3 spells CASSAAPELNSPLHF. CDR3 DNA sequence: TGTGCCAGCAGCGCGGCCCCGGAACTTAATTCACCCCTCCACTTT. The chain joins TRBV9 to TRBJ1-6, with D unclear. This CDR3 spans 15 amino acids. V lost 3 bases and J 6 bases, leaving 13 bases between the germline ends. Germline V lookup: CDR1 SGDLS, CDR2 YYNGEE.

The rearrangement links TRBV20-1 to TRBJ1-1, with D unclear. V dropped 0 bases and J dropped 4 bases, with 12 bases sitting between them. The CDR3 runs to 14 residues. Per germline, CDR1 DFQATT and CDR2 SNEGSKA (reference sequence). The CDR3 DNA is TGCAGTGCTAGAGATTGGGGTAGGATCACTGAAGCTTTCTTT. Its translation is CSARDWGRITEAFF.

This clonotype occurred many times. The chain links TRBV12-3 or TRBV12-4 to TRBJ1-5; TRBD1 is a possible D gene (5 bases). The CDR3 spans 16 residues. V lost 5 bases to trimming and J lost 0 bases, with 14 bases between them. CDR3 protein: CASSPSGRVSNQPQHF. For the CDR3, the DNA is TGTGCCAGCAGTCCCTCGGGACGGGTTAGCAATCAGCCCCAGCATTTT.

The table lists this clonotype with many counts. The chain couples TRBV6-6 to TRBJ1-2; TRBD1 might be the D (5 bases). The CDR3 totals 14 residues. Germline CDR1 is MNHNY and CDR2 is SVGAGI (reference sequence). Deletions cut 9 bases from V and 2 bases from J, with 16 bases between. The CDR3 nucleotides are TGTGCCAGTACGCCGGGGGTGGCGAACTATGGCTACACCTTC. Translating it yields CASTPGVANYGYTF.

The sample holds many counts of this clonotype. The chain uses TRBV29-1 and TRBJ2-5; D is undetermined. The CDR3 extends over 12 amino acids. Germline V gene lookup returns CDR1 SQVTM and CDR2 ANQGSEA. CDR3 region: CSASTLQETQYF. DNA for the CDR3: TGCAGTGCCTCCACGCTCCAAGAGACCCAGTACTTC.

The chain combines TRBV5-6 with TRBJ1-2; maybe TRBD1 (6 bases). V was shortened by 5 bases and J by 8 bases, with 13 bases between the two germline ends. The germline V gene encodes CDR1 SGHDT and CDR2 YYEEEE. The CDR3 spans 12 residues. The CDR3 coding sequence is TGTGCCAGCAGGGTCCAGGGGCCCGGCTACACCTTC. Translation: CASRVQGPGYTF.

This clonotype was seen a handful of times. The chain couples TRBV7-9 to TRBJ1-1; D perhaps matches TRBD1 (5 bases). The CDR3 extends over 16 amino acids. Germline-derived CDR1 and CDR2 are SEHNR and FQNEAQ (reference sequence). With 5 bases removed from V and 1 base from J, the gap between germline ends came to 17 bases. The CDR3 nucleotides read TGTGCCAGCAGCCGCACGGGACCCCCGCAGAACACTGAAGCTTTCTTT. Translation: CASSRTGPPQNTEAFF. The whole variable domain, filled in from reference TRBV7-9 and TRBJ1-1, reads DTGVSQNPRHKITKRGQNVTFRCDPISEHNRLYWYRQTLGQGPEFLTYFQNEAQLEKSRLLSDRFSAERPKGSFSTLEIQRTEQGDSAMYLCASSRTGPPQNTEAFFGQGTRLTVV.

V is TRBV7-2 and J is TRBJ2-5; D might be TRBD1 (6 bases). Trimming pared 5 bases from V and 5 bases from J, leaving 9 bases between. The CDR3 contains 12 residues. Germline V gene sequence: CDR1 SGHTA, CDR2 FQGNSA. The CDR3 DNA follows: TGTGCCAGCAGCCGGGACATCGAGACCCAGTACTTC. This gives the protein CASSRDIETQYF.

This chain connects TRBV4-1 to TRBJ2-5; 8 bases map to TRBD2. Germline-derived CDR1 and CDR2 are MGHRA and YSYEKL. The length of the CDR3 is 17 residues. J lost 2 bases, V lost 3 bases, and 11 bases had no gene match. The chain's CDR3 is CASSHIIKRGPQETQYF. Here the CDR3 DNA reads TGCGCCAGCAGCCATATAATTAAGCGGGGGCCGCAAGAGACCCAGTACTTC.

This clonotype has a count of ten or more. The rearrangement links TRBV7-7 to TRBJ2-2; 12 bases are a match to TRBD2. The V gene end was trimmed by 5 bases and the J gene end by 6 bases; junction bases not matched to a gene: 4. The germline CDR1 and CDR2 sequences are SSHAT and FNYEAQ (reference sequence). The CDR3 totals 15 residues. DNA for the CDR3: TGTGCCAGCAGCCCGGGACTAGCGGGTGCCGGGGAGCTGTTTTTT. Protein sequence: CASSPGLAGAGELFF.

There are a few counts of this clonotype. The rearrangement joins TRBV15 to TRBJ2-2; D is perhaps TRBD1 or TRBD2 (5 bases each). Trimming removed 5 bases at V and 6 bases at J, with 13 bases between. This CDR3 has 14 amino acids. Germline V CDR1 and CDR2: LNHNV, YYDKDF (reference sequence). CDR3 loop: CATSGRENAGELFF. As DNA, the CDR3 is TGTGCCACCAGCGGCAGGGAGAATGCCGGGGAGCTGTTTTTT.

This clonotype was observed a handful of times. This chain uses TRBV6-1 with TRBJ2-3; TRBD1 is a possible D gene (6 bases). In germline, CDR1 is MNHNS, CDR2 SASEGT. Trimming removed 5 bases at V and 0 bases at J, with 15 bases between. This CDR3 region has 16 residues. CDR3 amino acids: CASSSFQGSSTDTQYF. DNA of the CDR3: TGTGCCAGCAGTTCTTTCCAGGGGTCTAGCACAGATACGCAGTATTTT.

This clonotype was detected ten times or more. The V call is TRBV14, the J call TRBJ1-3; no clear D gene. Looked up from germline, CDR1 is SGHDN and CDR2 is FVKESK. V lost 4 bases and J 1 base, leaving 14 bases between the germline ends. This CDR3 is 16 amino acids long. The DNA of the CDR3 is TGTGCCAGCAGCCTACGGAAGTACAATTCTGGAAACACCATATATTTT. It translates to CASSLRKYNSGNTIYF.

This clonotype was picked up a small number of times. The chain carries TRBV10-1 and TRBJ1-1; no definite D call. The CDR3 extends over 13 amino acids. The V end was cut by 3 bases, the J end by 4 bases, with 9 bases between. CDR1 and CDR2 from the germline V gene are WNHNN and SYGVQD (reference sequence). The CDR3, as DNA: TGCGCCAGCAGTGAAAGAGGCTCCACTGAAGCTTTCTTT. Translation gives CASSERGSTEAFF.

This clonotype was picked up many times. V usage is TRBV20-1 and J usage is TRBJ2-3; D is possibly TRBD2 (6 bases). This CDR3 has 16 residues. Germline V CDR1 and CDR2: DFQATT, SNEGSKA (reference sequence). V shed 1 base and J shed 0 bases, with 14 bases lying between them. CDR3 sequence (DNA): TGCAGTGCTAGAGGGAGGGTCCGGGGGAGCACAGATACGCAGTATTTT. Its protein is CSARGRVRGSTDTQYF.

The chain joins TRBV6-1 to TRBJ2-5; D gene unclear. Germline V gene lookup returns CDR1 MNHNS and CDR2 SASEGT. The germline V and J ends were trimmed by 0 bases and 5 bases, with 13 bases remaining between them. The CDR3 length is 15 residues. The CDR3: CASSEAGRPLETQYF. The CDR3 DNA sequence: TGTGCCAGCAGTGAAGCGGGCAGACCTCTGGAGACCCAGTACTTC.

This chain links TRBV6-4 with TRBJ1-4; D not certain. Germline V lookup: CDR1 MRHNA, CDR2 SNTAGT. The CDR3 contains 10 residues. V dropped 3 bases and J dropped 12 bases, with 5 bases sitting between them. The CDR3 bases are TGTGCCAGCAGTGATGCTCAACTGTTTTTT. Translation: CASSDAQLFF.

The chain recombines TRBV6-1 with TRBJ1-4, with a tentative D call TRBD1 (5 bases). V was clipped by 1 base and J by 2 bases, with 8 bases between them. Per germline, CDR1 MNHNS and CDR2 SASEGT. The CDR3 length is 15 residues. CDR3 in DNA: TGTGCCAGCAGTGAAGGCGGGGCGACTAATGAAAAACTGTTTTTT. This sequence encodes CASSEGGATNEKLFF.

The gene calls are TRBV20-1 and TRBJ1-1; D call uncertain. V lost 3 bases and J lost 1, with 9 bases in between. Germline CDR1 reads DFQATT; CDR2 reads SNEGSKA (reference sequence). The length of the CDR3 is 13 residues. The DNA for the CDR3 is TGCAGTGCTAGTATGCACACGAACACTGAAGCTTTCTTT. Translating gives CSASMHTNTEAFF.

This clonotype was detected only a few times. This rearrangement joins TRBV15 to TRBJ2-3; D is unresolved. V lost 7 bases, J lost 0 bases, and 17 bases lay in between. The CDR3 consists of 16 residues. CDR1 is LNHNV, CDR2 YYDKDF, per germline (reference sequence). The CDR3 DNA is TGTGCCACCACCACAGAATGGCAGGTTAGCACAGATACGCAGTATTTT. Its translation: CATTTEWQVSTDTQYF.

This clonotype was found a few times. The chain recombines TRBV10-3 with TRBJ1-2; TRBD1 is a possible D gene (6 bases). CDR1 and CDR2 from the germline V gene are ENHRY and SYGVKD. The CDR3 loop spans 14 amino acids. Deletions cut 10 bases from V and 8 bases from J, with 23 bases between. CDR3 region: CATRSGGAEKGYTF. CDR3 in DNA: TGTGCCACCAGGTCTGGGGGCGCCGAGAAAGGCTACACCTTC.

This clonotype has a count of ten or more. The chain has TRBV4-1 and TRBJ1-6; no clear D gene. Germline V CDR1 and CDR2: MGHRA, YSYEKL. The CDR3 loop spans 17 amino acids. V was shortened by 0 bases and J by 0 bases, with 9 bases between the two germline ends. The CDR3 region has the DNA TGCGCCAGCAGCCAAGAACCGACAAGCTCCTATAATTCACCCCTCCACTTT. This gives the protein CASSQEPTSSYNSPLHF.